This T cell receptor beta chain was identified during a study of blood T cell repertoires in COVID-19. The CDR3 loop spans 15 amino acids. CDR1 is SGDLS and CDR2 is YYNGEE in the germline V gene. V shed 1 base and J shed 6 bases, with 11 bases lying between them. Only in-frame clones appear in the TCRdb table, and some are missing; sequencing was by immunoSEQ multiplex PCR. Among 73,000 or so clones listed, more than 85% were seen once. The chain uses TRBV9 and TRBJ1-6; D gene unclear. The sequencing input was peripheral blood. This sequence originates from a human donor with active COVID-19. The donor label of this sample is uncertain. This chain's CDR3 is CASSVRDGGNSPLHF. The CDR3 coding sequence is TGTGCCAGCAGCGTAAGGGATGGAGGTAATTCACCCCTCCACTTT.